This is a list of T cell receptor beta chains from one sample in a study of T-cell memory formation after mild COVID-19. TCRdb ran MiXCR on the 5' RACE reads and lists one entry per CDR3 protein. The data show about 400,000 distinct CDR3 sequences, with approximately 24% seen just once and 8.8% held by the top ten. Sequencing was carried out using PBMCs or a T cell subset sorted from them (not recorded which). These receptors all stem from an adult woman who had mild COVID-19 (a few samples of this study predate the infection). Cell type and time point are not known. Each CDR3 is given with its conserved first and last residue. The D gene is left open where the match is weak. Clone size is given for some rows only: seen once, a few or many times, or a class if the clone is expanded.

TRBV12-3/TRBV12-4	TRBJ1-1	TRBD1	.	CASSPRGRGRRNTEAFF	TGTGCCAGCAGTCCTCGCGGCAGGGGGCGAAGGAACACTGAAGCTTTCTTT
TRBV7-9	TRBJ2-3	.	.	CASSSGEPGDTQYF	TGTGCCAGCAGCTCCGGGGAGCCCGGGGATACGCAGTATTTT
TRBV20-1	TRBJ2-3	.	.	CTVSLRGDTQYF	TGCACGGTCTCCCTCAGGGGAGATACGCAGTATTTT
TRBV20-1	TRBJ1-5	TRBD1	.	CSASRQGVYNQPQHF	TGCAGTGCCTCTAGACAGGGGGTCTACAATCAGCCCCAGCATTTT
TRBV5-6	TRBJ1-1	.	.	CASSSRPGNTEAFF	TGTGCCAGCAGCTCACGCCCCGGGAACACTGAAGCTTTCTTT
TRBV27	TRBJ2-3	.	many	CASSWRGRQYF	TGTGCCAGCAGTTGGCGGGGGCGGCAGTATTTT
TRBV12-3/TRBV12-4	TRBJ2-5	TRBD1	many	CASSLAGTAQETQYF	TGCGCCAGCAGCTTGGCCGGGACAGCCCAAGAGACCCAGTACTTC
TRBV29-1	TRBJ2-1	TRBD1	.	CSVRTGSYNEQFF	TGCAGCGTTAGGACAGGGTCCTACAATGAGCAGTTCTTC
TRBV3-1	TRBJ1-1	TRBD1	few	CASSQDGQGVRGTEAFF	TGTGCCAGCAGCCAAGACGGACAGGGTGTGCGCGGCACTGAAGCTTTCTTT
TRBV3-1	TRBJ1-3	.	.	CASSQSFQLNSGNTIYF	TGTGCCAGCAGCCAAAGCTTCCAGCTGAACTCTGGAAACACCATATATTTT
TRBV30	TRBJ2-7	TRBD2	.	CAWTEATWASGIPYEQYF	TGTGCCTGGACCGAGGCAACTTGGGCTAGCGGGATCCCCTACGAGCAGTACTTC
TRBV7-9	TRBJ2-7	.	few	CASSLPAGVEQYF	TGTGCCAGCAGCTTACCGGCCGGGGTAGAGCAGTACTTC